Listed below are T cell receptor beta chains from one sample, sequenced in a study of OX40 agonist ivuxolimab in advanced cancers. The data were produced by immunoSEQ multiplex PCR, yet TCRdb's version contains in-frame clones alone and is incomplete. The data contain more than 25,000 clones, roughly 87% of them singletons. The sample was CD4+ or CD8+ T cells sorted from blood, taken in a trial of the OX40 agonist ivuxolimab. The receptor set was obtained from an adult with an advanced solid tumor such as melanoma, head and neck, liver or kidney cancer. The CDR3 runs from the conserved cysteine through the conserved F or W. D genes are given only for firm matches. Clone sizes are given selectively: once, few, many, or a class where the clone is expanded.

d_gene	j_gene	abundance	v_gene	CDR3nt	CDR3aa
NA	TRBJ2-1	NA	TRBV7-6	TGTGCCAGCAGCCCCGAGTGGGAAACGAGCTACAATGAGCAGTTCTTC	CASSPEWETSYNEQFF
TRBD2	TRBJ2-7	NA	TRBV7-2	TGTGCCAGCAGCTTAGCCCTAGCGGGAGGTTCCTACGAGCAGTACTTC	CASSLALAGGSYEQYF
NA	TRBJ2-7	NA	TRBV30	TGTGCCTGGAGTGTAGGATGGGGGGGGCCCTACGAGCAGTACTTC	CAWSVGWGGPYEQYF
NA	TRBJ2-1	NA	TRBV19	TGTGCCAGTAGTTTCAGGGATACATACAATGAGCAGTTCTTC	CASSFRDTYNEQFF
NA	TRBJ2-1	NA	TRBV5-5	TGTGCCAGCAGCCCGGACCGAATCGGGTCCTACAATGAGCAGTTCTTC	CASSPDRIGSYNEQFF
TRBD1	TRBJ2-3	NA	TRBV19	TGTGCCAGTAGTCAGCGAGGCTGGACAGGGTATGATGAAGCAGATACGCAGTATTTT	CASSQRGWTGYDEADTQYF
TRBD2	TRBJ2-3	NA	TRBV7-3	TGTGCCAGCAGCTTACTGCTCGGGAGCGGGAAGGATACGCAGTATTTT	CASSLLLGSGKDTQYF
TRBD2	TRBJ2-5	NA	TRBV14	TGTGCCAGCAGCCAACCCGGTGTAGCGGGAGCCGGGGAGACCCAGTACTTC	CASSQPGVAGAGETQYF
NA	TRBJ1-1	NA	TRBV28	TGTGCCAGCAGGCAACGGGTGGACACTGAAGCTTTCTTT	CASRQRVDTEAFF
NA	TRBJ2-5	NA	TRBV5-4	TGTGCCAGCAGCTTGGATTTCACGGCAGAGACCCAGTACTTC	CASSLDFTAETQYF
TRBD2	TRBJ2-5	NA	TRBV28	TGTGCCAGCAGTAGTAGCGGGAGTCTTTGGGAGACCCAGTACTTC	CASSSSGSLWETQYF
NA	TRBJ2-7	NA	TRBV28	TGTGCCAGTACGGACACGGGGGACGAGCAGTACTTC	CASTDTGDEQYF
TRBD2	TRBJ2-7	NA	TRBV29-1	TGCAGCGTGGAGGGAGGGGCCGGGGGCTACGAGCAGTACTTC	CSVEGGAGGYEQYF
NA	TRBJ2-1	NA	TRBV7-9	TGTGCCAGCAGCTACCCTTCGGCAAACAATGAGCAGTTCTTC	CASSYPSANNEQFF
NA	TRBJ2-2	NA	TRBV9	TGTGCCAGCAGCGTAGTAGGGGCGCGATCTGGGCGGGAGCTGTTTTTT	CASSVVGARSGRELFF
TRBD2	TRBJ2-1	NA	TRBV7-9	TGTGCCAGCAGCGCGCCGACTAGCGGGCCGGGGGAGCAGTTCTTC	CASSAPTSGPGEQFF
NA	TRBJ2-3	NA	TRBV4-1	TGCGCCAGCAGCCAAGGACCGGGCACAGATACGCAGTATTTT	CASSQGPGTDTQYF
NA	TRBJ1-1	NA	TRBV5-6	TGTGCCAGCAGCTTGGGCGGGAATACTGAAGCTTTCTTT	CASSLGGNTEAFF
NA	TRBJ1-4	once	TRBV9	TGTGCCAGCAGTGACGGGAGGGCGGAAGAAAAACTGTTTTTT	CASSDGRAEEKLFF
NA	TRBJ2-1	NA	TRBV7-9	TGTGCCAGCAGCAATTGGGACACTAGGTCCTACAATGAGCAGTTCTTC	CASSNWDTRSYNEQFF
NA	TRBJ2-4	NA	TRBV7-8	TGTGCCAGCAGCTTAGGGGTAGCCAAAAACATTCAGTACTTC	CASSLGVAKNIQYF
NA	TRBJ2-7	NA	TRBV4-1	TGCGCCAGCAGTCAAACTGGAGAGCAGTACTTC	CASSQTGEQYF
TRBD1	TRBJ2-4	NA	TRBV19	TGTGCCAGTAGTAACGATCCGGGACAGAAAAACATTCAGTACTTC	CASSNDPGQKNIQYF
NA	TRBJ1-1	NA	TRBV19	TGTGCCAGTAGTATAGATTCGTTCCAAAGGGGAAACACTGAAGCTTTCTTT	CASSIDSFQRGNTEAFF
TRBD1	TRBJ2-1	once	TRBV11-2	TGTGCCAGCAGTCCTGACAGGGGACGCCACAATGAGCAGTTCTTC	CASSPDRGRHNEQFF
NA	TRBJ2-1	NA	TRBV4-2	TGTGCCAGCAGCCAAGATCTTGGGACTTTGGATGAGCAGTTCTTC	CASSQDLGTLDEQFF
TRBD1	TRBJ2-2	NA	TRBV11-2	TGTGCCAGCAGCTTAGTGGGACAGGGATTTACCGGGGAGCTGTTTTTT	CASSLVGQGFTGELFF
TRBD2	TRBJ2-7	medium-sized	TRBV27	TGTGCCAGCAGTTTATCTCTAGCGGGATTCGGCGAGCAGTACTTC	CASSLSLAGFGEQYF
TRBD1	TRBJ1-2	NA	TRBV19	TGTGCCAGTCGGACAGGGGCAGTCAATGGCTACACCTTC	CASRTGAVNGYTF
TRBD2	TRBJ2-7	once	TRBV4-2	TGTGCCAGCAGCCGATCCACCGGGACTAGTCCCTACGAGCAGTACTTC	CASSRSTGTSPYEQYF
NA	TRBJ2-7	NA	TRBV30	TGTGCCTGGAGGGGGACCGAGAGGGGAAAATACGAGCAGTACTTC	CAWRGTERGKYEQYF
NA	TRBJ2-5	NA	TRBV29-1	TGCAGCGTTGGTAGTACAGGGAATATCGGGTGGGAGACCCAGTACTTC	CSVGSTGNIGWETQYF
NA	TRBJ1-1	NA	TRBV28	TGTGCCAGCACTACTCGGGGGGGGGCTGGTGATGCTTTCTTT	CASTTRGGAGDAFF
TRBD2	TRBJ2-7	NA	TRBV6-5	TGTGCCAGCAGTTACGCGGGAGAGCCGGGGGAGCAGTACTTC	CASSYAGEPGEQYF
NA	TRBJ1-2	NA	TRBV5-6	TGTGCCAGCAGCTTGGGTTACGGTGGCTACACCTTC	CASSLGYGGYTF
NA	TRBJ2-3	NA	TRBV28	TGTGCCAGCAGTTCCCGAGTCCAAACTAGCACAGATACGCAGTATTTT	CASSSRVQTSTDTQYF
NA	TRBJ1-4	NA	TRBV4-2	TGTGCCAGCAGCCAAGAAAGAAGTTCTAATGAAAAACTGTTTTTT	CASSQERSSNEKLFF
NA	TRBJ2-7	NA	TRBV5-3	TGTGCCAGAAGCGGTGGCTACGAGCAGTACTTC	CARSGGYEQYF
NA	TRBJ2-1	NA	TRBV4-1	TGCGCCAGCAGCCAAGATCTCGGATTTGGGAATGAGCAGTTCTTC	CASSQDLGFGNEQFF
TRBD1	TRBJ2-7	NA	TRBV6-5	TGTGCCAGCAGTTACGGGGGACAGGCCTACGAGCAGTACTTC	CASSYGGQAYEQYF
TRBD2	TRBJ2-3	NA	TRBV28	TGTGCCAGCAGCATAGCGGGACTAGGGAATACGCAGTATTTT	CASSIAGLGNTQYF
NA	TRBJ2-7	NA	TRBV5-6	TGTGCCAGCAGCTTGAGACTCGAGACCTACGAGCAGTACTTC	CASSLRLETYEQYF
NA	TRBJ2-5	NA	TRBV28	TGTGCCAGCAGTTTTGAGGGCTGGGAGACCCAGTACTTC	CASSFEGWETQYF
TRBD2	TRBJ2-3	once	TRBV9	TGTGCCAGCAGCGTAGCCCTAGCGGGGAGCACAGATACGCAGTATTTT	CASSVALAGSTDTQYF
NA	TRBJ1-4	NA	TRBV25-1	TGTGCCAGCAGTTGGGGGGGGCCTAATGAAAAACTGTTTTTT	CASSWGGPNEKLFF
TRBD2	TRBJ2-5	once	TRBV28	TGTGCCAGCACCCCCGCTGAACTAGCGGGGTCGTCCCAGTACTTC	CASTPAELAGSSQYF
NA	TRBJ2-7	NA	TRBV27	TGTGCCAGCAGTTTGGCACCCACCTACGAGCAGTACTTC	CASSLAPTYEQYF